The source of this T cell receptor beta chain is a study of T cells after yellow fever vaccination. TCR cDNA, made by 5'RACE template switching, carried an added universal primer site and UMIs. TCRdb passed the 5' RACE reads through MiXCR, listing each CDR3 protein once. The sample holds 150,000 to 200,000 distinct CDR3 sequences, over 7% seen once. Points from the study as a whole: Within FACS-sorted repertoires, abundant clonotypes contaminating from the bulk population could be present. The secondary response was weaker, and its peak arrived faster, on day 5 versus 15. Most clones from primary vaccination resurfaced after the booster (approximately 97% CD4, 75% to 90% CD8).

The CDR3 totals 15 residues. Germline CDR1 is MNHNS and CDR2 is SASEGT. V was pared by 4 bases and J by 0 bases, with 12 bases between. As for this clonotype: The antigen is undetermined.

V gene TRBV6-1 combines with J gene TRBJ1-1; D unclear. Sample: CD8+ T cells sorted from PBMCs, taken 45 days after the yellow fever booster vaccination. This receptor was obtained from a man aged 18 to 30 who received the YFV17D yellow fever vaccine. The CDR3 here is CASSVGYTLNTEAFF. CDR3 bases: TGTGCCAGCAGTGTTGGGTACACACTGAACACTGAAGCTTTCTTT.